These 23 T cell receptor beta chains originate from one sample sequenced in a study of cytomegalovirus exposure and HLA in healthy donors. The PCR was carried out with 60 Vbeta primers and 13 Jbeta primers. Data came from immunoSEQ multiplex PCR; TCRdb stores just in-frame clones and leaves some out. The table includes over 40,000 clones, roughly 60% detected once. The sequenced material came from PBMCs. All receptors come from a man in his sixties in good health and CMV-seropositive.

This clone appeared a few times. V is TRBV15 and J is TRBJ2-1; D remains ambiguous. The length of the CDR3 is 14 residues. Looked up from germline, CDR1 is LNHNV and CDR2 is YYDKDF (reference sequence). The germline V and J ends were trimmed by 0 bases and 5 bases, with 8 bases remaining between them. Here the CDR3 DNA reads TGTGCCACCAGCAGAGATCGGTTGGACAATGAGCAGTTCTTC. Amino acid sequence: CATSRDRLDNEQFF.

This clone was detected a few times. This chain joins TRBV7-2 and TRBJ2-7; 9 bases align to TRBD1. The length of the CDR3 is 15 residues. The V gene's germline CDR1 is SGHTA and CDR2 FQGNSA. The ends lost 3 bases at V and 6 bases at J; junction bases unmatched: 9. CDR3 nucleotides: TGTGCCAGCAGCTTGTCTGGGACAGGGTTCGGCGAGCAGTACTTC. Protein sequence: CASSLSGTGFGEQYF.

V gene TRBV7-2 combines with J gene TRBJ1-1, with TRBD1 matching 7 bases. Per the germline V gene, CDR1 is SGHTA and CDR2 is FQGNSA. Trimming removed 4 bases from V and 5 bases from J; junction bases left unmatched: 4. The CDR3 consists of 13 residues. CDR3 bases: TGTGCCAGCAGCTCGACAGGGACGACTGAAGCTTTCTTT. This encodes CASSSTGTTEAFF.

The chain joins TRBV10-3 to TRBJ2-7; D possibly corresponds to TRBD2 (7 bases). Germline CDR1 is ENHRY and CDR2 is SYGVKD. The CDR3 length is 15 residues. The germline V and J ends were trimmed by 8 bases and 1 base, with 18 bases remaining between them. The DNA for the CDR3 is TGTGCCATCGCCCTAGGGGGGGGGAGTTCCTACGAGCAGTACTTC. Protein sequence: CAIALGGGSSYEQYF.

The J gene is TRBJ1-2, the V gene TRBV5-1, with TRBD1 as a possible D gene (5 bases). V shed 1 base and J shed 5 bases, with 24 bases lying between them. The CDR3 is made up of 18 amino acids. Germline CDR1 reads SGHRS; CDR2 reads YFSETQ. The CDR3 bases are TGCGCCAGCAGCTTGTTACCCGGTGGGGGGGAGCGGCTTTATGGCTACACCTTC. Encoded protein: CASSLLPGGGERLYGYTF.

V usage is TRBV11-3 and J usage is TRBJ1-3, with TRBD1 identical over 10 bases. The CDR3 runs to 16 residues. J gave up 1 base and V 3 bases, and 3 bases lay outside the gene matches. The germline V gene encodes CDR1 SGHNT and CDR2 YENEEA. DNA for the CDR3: TGTGCCAGCAGCTTGTGGGGACAGGGGTCTGGAAACACCATATATTTT. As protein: CASSLWGQGSGNTIYF.

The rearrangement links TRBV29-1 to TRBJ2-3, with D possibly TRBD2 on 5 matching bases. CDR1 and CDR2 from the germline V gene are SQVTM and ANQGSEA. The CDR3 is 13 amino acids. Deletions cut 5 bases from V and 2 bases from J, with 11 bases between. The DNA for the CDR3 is TGCAGCGTTTATCAGCGGATCACAGATACGCAGTATTTT. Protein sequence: CSVYQRITDTQYF.

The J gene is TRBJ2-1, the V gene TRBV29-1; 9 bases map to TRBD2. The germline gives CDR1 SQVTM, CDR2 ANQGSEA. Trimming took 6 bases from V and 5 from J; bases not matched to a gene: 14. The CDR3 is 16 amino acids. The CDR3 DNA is TGCAGCGTCCCTCCCCCCCTAGCGGGATCCCACAATGAGCAGTTCTTC. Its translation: CSVPPPLAGSHNEQFF.

In DNA, the CDR3 is TGCGCCAGCAGCCAAGAGGGGACAGGAGGCTACACCTTC. It yields the protein CASSQEGTGGYTF. The rearrangement joins TRBV4-3 to TRBJ1-2, with 8 bases aligning to TRBD1. The junction had 2 bases not matched to a gene; V was cut back by 0 bases and J by 8 bases. Germline values: CDR1 LGHNA, CDR2 YSLEER. CDR3 length equals 13 residues.

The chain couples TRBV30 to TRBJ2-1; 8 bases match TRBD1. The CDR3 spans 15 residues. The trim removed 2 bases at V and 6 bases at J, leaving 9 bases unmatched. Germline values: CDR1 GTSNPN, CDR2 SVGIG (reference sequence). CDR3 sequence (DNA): TGTGCCTGGAGTTTCGGAGGACAGGGCGGCAATGAGCAGTTCTTC. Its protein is CAWSFGGQGGNEQFF.

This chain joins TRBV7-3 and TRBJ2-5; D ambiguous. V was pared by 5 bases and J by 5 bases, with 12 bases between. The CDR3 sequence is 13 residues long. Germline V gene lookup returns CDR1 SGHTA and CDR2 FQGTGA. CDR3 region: CASSPRWWETQYF. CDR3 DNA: TGTGCCAGCAGCCCACGGTGGTGGGAGACCCAGTACTTC.

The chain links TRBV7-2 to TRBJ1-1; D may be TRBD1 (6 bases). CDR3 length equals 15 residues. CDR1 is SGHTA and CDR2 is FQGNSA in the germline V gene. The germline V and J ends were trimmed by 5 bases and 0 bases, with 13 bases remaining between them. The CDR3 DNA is TGTGCCAGCAGCCCAAGTTGGGGGCTGAACACTGAAGCTTTCTTT. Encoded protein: CASSPSWGLNTEAFF.

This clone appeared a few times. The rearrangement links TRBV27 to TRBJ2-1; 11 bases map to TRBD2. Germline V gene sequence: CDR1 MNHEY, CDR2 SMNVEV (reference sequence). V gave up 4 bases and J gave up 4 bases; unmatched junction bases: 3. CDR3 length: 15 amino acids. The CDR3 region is CASSSLAGVYNEQFF. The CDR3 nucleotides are TGTGCCAGCAGTTCACTAGCGGGAGTTTACAATGAGCAGTTCTTC.

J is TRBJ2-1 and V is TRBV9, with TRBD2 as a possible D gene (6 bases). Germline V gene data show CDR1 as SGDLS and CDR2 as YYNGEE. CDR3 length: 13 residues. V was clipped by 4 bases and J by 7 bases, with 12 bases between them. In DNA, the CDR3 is TGTGCCAGCAGCTTCCTTGGGAGGAATGAGCAGTTCTTC. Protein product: CASSFLGRNEQFF.

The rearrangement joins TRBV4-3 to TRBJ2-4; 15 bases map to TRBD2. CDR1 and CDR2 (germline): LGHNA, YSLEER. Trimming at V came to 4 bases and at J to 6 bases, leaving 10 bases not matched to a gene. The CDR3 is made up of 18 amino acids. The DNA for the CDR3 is TGCGCCAGCAGCCCCAGGACTAGCGGGAGGGCCCTCGGAAACATTCAGTACTTC. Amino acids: CASSPRTSGRALGNIQYF.

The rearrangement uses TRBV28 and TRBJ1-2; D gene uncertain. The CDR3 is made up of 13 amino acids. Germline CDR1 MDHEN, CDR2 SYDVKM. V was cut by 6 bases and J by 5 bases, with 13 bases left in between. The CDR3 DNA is TGTGCCAGCAGGGGCGGGTTCCCTTATGGCTACACCTTC. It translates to CASRGGFPYGYTF.

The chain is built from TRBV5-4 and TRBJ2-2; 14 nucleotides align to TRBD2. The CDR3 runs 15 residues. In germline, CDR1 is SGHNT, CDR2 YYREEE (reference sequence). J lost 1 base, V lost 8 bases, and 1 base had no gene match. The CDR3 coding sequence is TGTGCCAGTGGGACTAGCGGGAGGAACACCGGGGAGCTGTTTTTT. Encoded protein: CASGTSGRNTGELFF.

The CDR3 DNA reads as TGTGCCAGCAGCACTAGCGGGAGTAGAATCAATGAGCAGTTCTTC. As protein: CASSTSGSRINEQFF. This sequence joins TRBV9 and TRBJ2-1; the match to TRBD2 covers 11 bases. The CDR3 spans 15 residues. After removal of 4 bases from V and 6 bases from J, the junction contained 6 bases not matched to a gene. Germline CDR1 SGDLS, CDR2 YYNGEE.

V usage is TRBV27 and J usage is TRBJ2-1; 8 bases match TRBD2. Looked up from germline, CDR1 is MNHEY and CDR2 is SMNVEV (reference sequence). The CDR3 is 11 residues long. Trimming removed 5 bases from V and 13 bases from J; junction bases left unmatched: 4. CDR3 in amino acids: CASSLREGQFF. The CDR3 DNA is TGTGCCAGCAGTCTCCGGGAGGGCCAGTTCTTC.

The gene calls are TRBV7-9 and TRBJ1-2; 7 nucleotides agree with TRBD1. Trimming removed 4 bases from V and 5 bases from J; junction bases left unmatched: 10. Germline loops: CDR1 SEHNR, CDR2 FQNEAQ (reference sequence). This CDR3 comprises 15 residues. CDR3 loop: CASSSAGGTAYGYTF. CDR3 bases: TGTGCCAGCAGCTCGGCAGGGGGGACAGCTTATGGCTACACCTTC.

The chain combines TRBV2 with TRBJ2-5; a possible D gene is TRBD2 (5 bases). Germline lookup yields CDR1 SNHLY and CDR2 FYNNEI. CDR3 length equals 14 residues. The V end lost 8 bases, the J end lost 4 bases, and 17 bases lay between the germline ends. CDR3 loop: CASSNGAVRETQYF. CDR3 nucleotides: TGTGCCAGCTCCAACGGAGCGGTAAGAGAGACCCAGTACTTC.

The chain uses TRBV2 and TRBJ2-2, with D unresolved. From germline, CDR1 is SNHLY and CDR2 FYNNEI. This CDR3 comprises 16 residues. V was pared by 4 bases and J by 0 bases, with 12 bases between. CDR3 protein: CASSVRRLSNTGELFF. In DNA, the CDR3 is TGTGCCAGCAGTGTAAGGAGACTTTCGAACACCGGGGAGCTGTTTTTT. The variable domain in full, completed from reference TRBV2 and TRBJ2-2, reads EPEVTQTPSHQVTQMGQEVILRCVPISNHLYFYWYRQILGQKVEFLVSFYNNEISEKSEIFDDQFSVERPDGSNFTLKIRSTKLEDSAMYFCASSVRRLSNTGELFFGEGSRLTVL.

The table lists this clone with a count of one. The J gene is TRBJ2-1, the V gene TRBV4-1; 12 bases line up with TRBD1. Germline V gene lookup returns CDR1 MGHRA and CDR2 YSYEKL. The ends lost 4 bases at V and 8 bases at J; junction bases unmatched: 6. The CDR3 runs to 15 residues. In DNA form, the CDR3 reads TGCGCCAGCAGCCCAACCGGGACAGGGGGCGATGAGCAGTTCTTC. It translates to CASSPTGTGGDEQFF.